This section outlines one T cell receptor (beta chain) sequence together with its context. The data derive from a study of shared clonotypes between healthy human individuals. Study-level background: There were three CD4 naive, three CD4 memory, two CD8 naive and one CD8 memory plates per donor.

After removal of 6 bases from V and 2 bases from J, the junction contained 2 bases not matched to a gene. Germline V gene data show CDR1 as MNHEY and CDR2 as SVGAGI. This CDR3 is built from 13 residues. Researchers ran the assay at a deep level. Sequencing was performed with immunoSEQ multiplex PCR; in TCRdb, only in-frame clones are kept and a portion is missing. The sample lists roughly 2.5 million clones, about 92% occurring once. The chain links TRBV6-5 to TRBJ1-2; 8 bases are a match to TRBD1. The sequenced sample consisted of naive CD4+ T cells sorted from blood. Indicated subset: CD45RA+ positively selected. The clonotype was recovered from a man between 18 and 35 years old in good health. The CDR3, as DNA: TGTGCCAGCAGGGCAGGGGGCAACTATGGCTACACCTTC. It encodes CASRAGGNYGYTF.